This TCR beta chain was found in a study of blood T cell repertoires in COVID-19. Across the study: The United States, Italy and Spain provided the acute and convalescent COVID-19 samples. PBMCs, B-cell-depleted T cells, or T cells were the source of the cDNA or gDNA that made up the material.

Per the authors' pipeline: Nucleated cell counts were estimated from reference gene primer amplification. Repertoires were generated with immunoSEQ multiplex PCR, while TCRdb's copy carries only in-frame clones and drops some. That table is the source of V, J and clone size, and D and trimming were worked out from the DNA. The sample shows about 250,000 clones, roughly 85% of them seen only once. Sequencing was performed on peripheral blood. This receptor was obtained from a man between 50 and 59 years old with active or convalescent COVID-19.

The CDR3: CASSPPRSSYNEQFF. CDR3 nucleotide sequence: TGTGCCAGCAGCCCGCCAAGGAGCTCCTACAATGAGCAGTTCTTC. The V and J genes are TRBV7-6 and TRBJ2-1, with no clear D. The V end lost 5 bases, the J end lost 0 bases, and 11 bases lay between the germline ends. CDR3 length: 15 amino acids. Per germline, CDR1 SGHVS and CDR2 FNYEAQ.